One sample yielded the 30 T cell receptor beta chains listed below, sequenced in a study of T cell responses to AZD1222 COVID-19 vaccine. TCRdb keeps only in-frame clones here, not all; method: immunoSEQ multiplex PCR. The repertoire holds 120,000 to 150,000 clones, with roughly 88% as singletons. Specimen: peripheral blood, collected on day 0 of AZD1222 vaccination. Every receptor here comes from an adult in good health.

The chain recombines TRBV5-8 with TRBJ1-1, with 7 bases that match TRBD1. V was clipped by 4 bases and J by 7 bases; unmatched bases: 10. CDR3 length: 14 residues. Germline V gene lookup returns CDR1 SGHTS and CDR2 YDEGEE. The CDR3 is CASSKGQVTGEAFF. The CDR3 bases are TGTGCCAGCAGCAAAGGACAGGTGACAGGTGAAGCTTTCTTT.

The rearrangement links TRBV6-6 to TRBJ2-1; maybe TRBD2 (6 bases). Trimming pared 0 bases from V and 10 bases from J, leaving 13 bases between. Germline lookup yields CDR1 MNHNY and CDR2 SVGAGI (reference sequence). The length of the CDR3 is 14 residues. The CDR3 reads CASSYSEGPGEQFF. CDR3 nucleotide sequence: TGTGCCAGCAGTTACTCGGAGGGGCCGGGGGAGCAGTTCTTC.

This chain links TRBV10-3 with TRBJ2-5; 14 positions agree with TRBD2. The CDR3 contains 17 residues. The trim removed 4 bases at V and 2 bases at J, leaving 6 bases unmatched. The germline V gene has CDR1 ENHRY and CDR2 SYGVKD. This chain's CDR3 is CAISGGTSGGSQETQYF. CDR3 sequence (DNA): TGTGCCATCAGTGGGGGGACTAGCGGGGGATCACAAGAGACCCAGTACTTC.

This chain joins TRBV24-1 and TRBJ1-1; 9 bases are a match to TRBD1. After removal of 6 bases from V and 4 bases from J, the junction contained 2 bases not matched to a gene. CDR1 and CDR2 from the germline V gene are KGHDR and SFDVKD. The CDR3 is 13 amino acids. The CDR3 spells CATSRQGGTEAFF. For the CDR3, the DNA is TGTGCCACCAGTAGACAGGGGGGCACTGAAGCTTTCTTT.

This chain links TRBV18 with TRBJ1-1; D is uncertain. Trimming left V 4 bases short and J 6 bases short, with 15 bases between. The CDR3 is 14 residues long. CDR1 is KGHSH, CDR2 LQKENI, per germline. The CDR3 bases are TGTGCCAGCTCACTGGCGGGGTCTGACCCTGAAGCTTTCTTT. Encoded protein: CASSLAGSDPEAFF.

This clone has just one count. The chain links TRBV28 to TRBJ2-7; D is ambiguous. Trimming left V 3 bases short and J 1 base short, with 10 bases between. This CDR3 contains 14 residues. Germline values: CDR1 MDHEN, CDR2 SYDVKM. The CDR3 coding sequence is TGTGCCAGCAGTTTGGTCAGTCGGTCCTACGAGCAGTACTTC. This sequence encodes CASSLVSRSYEQYF.

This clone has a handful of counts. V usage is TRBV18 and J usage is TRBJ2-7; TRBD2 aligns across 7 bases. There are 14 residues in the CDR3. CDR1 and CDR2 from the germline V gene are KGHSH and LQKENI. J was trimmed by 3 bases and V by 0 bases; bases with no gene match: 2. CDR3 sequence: CASSPPGGGYEQYF. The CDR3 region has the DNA TGTGCCAGCTCACCACCGGGCGGGGGCTACGAGCAGTACTTC.

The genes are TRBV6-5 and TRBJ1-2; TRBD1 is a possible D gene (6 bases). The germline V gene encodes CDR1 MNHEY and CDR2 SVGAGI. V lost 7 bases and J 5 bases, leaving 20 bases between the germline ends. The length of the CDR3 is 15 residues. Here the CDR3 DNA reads TGTGCCAGCACCGAAGAGGGGGGCGGAACTTATGGCTACACCTTC. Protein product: CASTEEGGGTYGYTF.

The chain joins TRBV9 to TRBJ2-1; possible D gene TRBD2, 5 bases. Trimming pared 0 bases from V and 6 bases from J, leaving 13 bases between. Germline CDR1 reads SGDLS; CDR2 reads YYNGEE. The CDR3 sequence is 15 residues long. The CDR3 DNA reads TGTGCCAGCAGCGTAGTCAGCGGCGGCTCCAATGAGCAGTTCTTC. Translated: CASSVVSGGSNEQFF.

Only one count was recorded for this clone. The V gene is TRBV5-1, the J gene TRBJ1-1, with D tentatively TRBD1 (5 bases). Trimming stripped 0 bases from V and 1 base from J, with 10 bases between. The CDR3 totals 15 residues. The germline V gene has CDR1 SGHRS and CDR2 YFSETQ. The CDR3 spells CASSLGDQGNTEAFF. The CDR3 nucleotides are TGCGCCAGCAGCTTGGGGGACCAGGGGAACACTGAAGCTTTCTTT.

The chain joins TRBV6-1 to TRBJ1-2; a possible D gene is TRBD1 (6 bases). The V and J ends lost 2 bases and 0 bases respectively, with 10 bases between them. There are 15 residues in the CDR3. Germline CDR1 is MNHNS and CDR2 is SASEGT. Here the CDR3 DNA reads TGTGCCAGCAGTGAAAGGAACAGGGCTAACTATGGCTACACCTTC. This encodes CASSERNRANYGYTF.

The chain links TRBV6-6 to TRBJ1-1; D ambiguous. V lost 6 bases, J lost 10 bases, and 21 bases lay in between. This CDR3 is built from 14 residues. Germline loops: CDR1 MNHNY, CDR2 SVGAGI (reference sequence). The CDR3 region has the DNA TGTGCCAGCAGAACCCGTGGGCCTTCGGAGGGAGCTTTCTTT. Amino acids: CASRTRGPSEGAFF.

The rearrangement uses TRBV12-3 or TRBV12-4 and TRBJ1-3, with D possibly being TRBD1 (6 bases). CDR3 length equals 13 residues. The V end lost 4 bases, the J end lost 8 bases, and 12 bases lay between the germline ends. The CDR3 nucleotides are TGTGCCAGCAGTTCGGACAGAGCTTACACCATATATTTT. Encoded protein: CASSSDRAYTIYF.

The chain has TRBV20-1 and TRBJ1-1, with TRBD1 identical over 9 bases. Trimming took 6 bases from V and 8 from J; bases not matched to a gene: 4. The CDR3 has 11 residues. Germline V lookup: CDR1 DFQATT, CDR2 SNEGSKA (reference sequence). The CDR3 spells CSAAQGAEAFF. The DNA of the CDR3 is TGCAGTGCCGCACAGGGGGCCGAAGCTTTCTTT.

The CDR3: CASSLGGAHTDTQYF. The CDR3 bases are TGTGCCAGCAGCTTAGGGGGGGCTCACACAGATACGCAGTATTTT. This chain joins TRBV11-3 and TRBJ2-3, with D perhaps assigned TRBD1 or TRBD2 (6 bases each). This CDR3 is 15 amino acids long. Trimming removed 1 base from V and 2 bases from J, with 10 bases in between. CDR1 and CDR2 from the germline V gene are SGHNT and YENEEA. Supplemented by reference TRBV11-3 and TRBJ2-3, the full variable domain reads EAGVVQSPRYKIIEKKQPVAFWCNPISGHNTLYWYLQNLGQGPELLIRYENEEAVDDSQLPKDRFSAERLKGVDSTLKIQPAELGDSAVYLCASSLGGAHTDTQYFGPGTRLTVL.

In DNA, the CDR3 is TGTGCCAGCAGCCACGGGAGAACTGAAGCTTTCTTT. It is translated as CASSHGRTEAFF. The chain uses TRBV3-1 (or the pseudogene TRBV3-2) and TRBJ1-1; D ambiguous. The CDR3 consists of 12 residues. The V gene lost 3 bases and the J gene lost 5 bases, with 7 bases spanning the gap. CDR1 is LGHDT and CDR2 is YNNKEL in the germline V gene (reference sequence).

DNA of the CDR3: TGTGCCAGCAGTCTCACCCTAGCGGGACGACAGTACTTC. This gives the protein CASSLTLAGRQYF. This chain connects TRBV28 to TRBJ2-7; 9 nucleotides align to TRBD2. Germline lookup yields CDR1 MDHEN and CDR2 SYDVKM. The CDR3 spans 13 residues. V shed 5 bases and J 10 bases; nucleotides not matched to a gene: 9.

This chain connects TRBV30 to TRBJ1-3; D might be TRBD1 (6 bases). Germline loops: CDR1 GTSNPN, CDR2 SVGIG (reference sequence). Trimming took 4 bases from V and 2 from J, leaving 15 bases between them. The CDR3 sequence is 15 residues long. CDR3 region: CAWNLGTIPGNTIYF. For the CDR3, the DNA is TGTGCCTGGAACCTGGGGACAATCCCTGGAAACACCATATATTTT.

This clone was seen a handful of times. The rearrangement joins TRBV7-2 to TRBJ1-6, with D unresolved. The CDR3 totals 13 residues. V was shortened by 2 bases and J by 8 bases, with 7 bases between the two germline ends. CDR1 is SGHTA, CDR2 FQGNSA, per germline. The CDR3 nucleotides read TGTGCCAGCAGCTTAAGTTCGGATTCACCCCTCCACTTT. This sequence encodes CASSLSSDSPLHF.

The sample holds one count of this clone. This chain's CDR3 is CASSYELRAGELFF. DNA for the CDR3: TGTGCCAGCAGCTACGAACTCAGGGCCGGGGAGCTGTTTTTT. The chain carries TRBV7-6 and TRBJ2-2, with a possible D match to TRBD1 (5 bases). Germline loops: CDR1 SGHVS, CDR2 FNYEAQ. This CDR3 region has 14 residues. The V gene lost 4 bases and the J gene lost 6 bases, with 12 bases spanning the gap. The complete variable domain, with remaining parts taken from reference TRBV7-6 and TRBJ2-2, reads GAGVSQSPRYKVTKRGQDVALRCDPISGHVSLYWYRQALGQGPEFLTYFNYEAQQDKSGLPNDRFSAERPEGSISTLTIQRTEQRDSAMYRCASSYELRAGELFFGEGSRLTVL.

In DNA, the CDR3 is TGTGCCAGCAGCTTCGCAAGTACTGAAGCTTTCTTT. Protein: CASSFASTEAFF. The J gene is TRBJ1-1, the V gene TRBV7-9; D gene ambiguous. CDR1 is SEHNR, CDR2 FQNEAQ, per germline (reference sequence). V lost 3 bases and J 5 bases, leaving 7 bases between the germline ends. The CDR3 is 12 residues long. The full variable domain, completed using reference TRBV7-9 and TRBJ1-1, is DTGVSQNPRHKITKRGQNVTFRCDPISEHNRLYWYRQTLGQGPEFLTYFQNEAQLEKSRLLSDRFSAERPKGSFSTLEIQRTEQGDSAMYLCASSFASTEAFFGQGTRLTVV.

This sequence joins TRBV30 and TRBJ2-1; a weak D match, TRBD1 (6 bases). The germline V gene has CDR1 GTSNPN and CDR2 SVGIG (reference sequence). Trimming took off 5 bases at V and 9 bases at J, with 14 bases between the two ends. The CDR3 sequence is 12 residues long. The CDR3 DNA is TGTGCCTGGGCGATACAGGGTTTTGAGCAGTTCTTC. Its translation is CAWAIQGFEQFF.

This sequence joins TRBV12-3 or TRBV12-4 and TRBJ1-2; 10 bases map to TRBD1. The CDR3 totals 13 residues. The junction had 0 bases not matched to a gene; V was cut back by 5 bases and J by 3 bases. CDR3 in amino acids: CASSGTGDYGYTF. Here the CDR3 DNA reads TGTGCCAGCAGTGGGACAGGGGACTATGGCTACACCTTC.

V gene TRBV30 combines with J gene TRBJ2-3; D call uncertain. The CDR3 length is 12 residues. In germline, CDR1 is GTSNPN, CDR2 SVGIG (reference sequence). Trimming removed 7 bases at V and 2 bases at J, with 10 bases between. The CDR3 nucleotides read TGTGCCTTTAGTCTCAACACAGATACGCAGTATTTT. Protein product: CAFSLNTDTQYF.

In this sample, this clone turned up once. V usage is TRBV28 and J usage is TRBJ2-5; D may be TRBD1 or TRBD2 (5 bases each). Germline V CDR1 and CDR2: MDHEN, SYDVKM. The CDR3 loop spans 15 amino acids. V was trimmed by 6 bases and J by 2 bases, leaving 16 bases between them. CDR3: CASSMGGGLQETQYF. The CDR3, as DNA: TGTGCCAGCAGCATGGGTGGGGGTTTACAAGAGACCCAGTACTTC.

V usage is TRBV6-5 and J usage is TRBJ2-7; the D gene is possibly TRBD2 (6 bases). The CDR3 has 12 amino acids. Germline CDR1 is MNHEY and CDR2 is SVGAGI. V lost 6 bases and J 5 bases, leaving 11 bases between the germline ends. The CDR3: CASRGGKNEQYF. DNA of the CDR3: TGTGCCAGCAGGGGGGGAAAAAACGAGCAGTACTTC.

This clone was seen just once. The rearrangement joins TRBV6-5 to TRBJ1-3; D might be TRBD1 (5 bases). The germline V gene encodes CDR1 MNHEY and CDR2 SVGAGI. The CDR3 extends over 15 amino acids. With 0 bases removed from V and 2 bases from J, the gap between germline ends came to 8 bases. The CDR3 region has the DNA TGTGCCAGCAGTTACTCGGGGGGGGCTGGAAACACCATATATTTT. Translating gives CASSYSGGAGNTIYF.

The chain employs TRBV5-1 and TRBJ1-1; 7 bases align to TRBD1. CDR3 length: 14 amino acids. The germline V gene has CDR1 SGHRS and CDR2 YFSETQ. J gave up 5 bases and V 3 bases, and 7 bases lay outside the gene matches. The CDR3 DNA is TGCGCCAGCAGCTCCTTACAGGGGAAGACTGAAGCTTTCTTT. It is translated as CASSSLQGKTEAFF.

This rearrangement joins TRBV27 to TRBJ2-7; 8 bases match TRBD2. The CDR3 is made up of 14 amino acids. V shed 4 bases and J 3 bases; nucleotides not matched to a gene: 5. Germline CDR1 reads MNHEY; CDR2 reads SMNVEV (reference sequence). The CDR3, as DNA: TGTGCCAGCAGTTACACCGGGACTAGCTACGAGCAGTACTTC. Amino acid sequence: CASSYTGTSYEQYF.

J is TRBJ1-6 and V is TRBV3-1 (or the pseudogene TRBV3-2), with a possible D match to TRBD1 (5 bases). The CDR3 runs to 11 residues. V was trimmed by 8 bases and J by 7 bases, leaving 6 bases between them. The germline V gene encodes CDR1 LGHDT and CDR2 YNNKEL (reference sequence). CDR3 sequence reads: CASGTNSPLHF. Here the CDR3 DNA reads TGTGCCAGCGGGACGAATTCACCCCTCCACTTT.